The 13 T cell receptor beta chains below come from one sample, sequenced in a study of OX40 agonist ivuxolimab in advanced cancers. Here immunoSEQ multiplex PCR was the method, and the copy in TCRdb shows in-frame clones only, minus some. The table includes over 65,000 clones, about nine tenths detected once. Sequencing was performed on CD4+ or CD8+ T cells sorted from blood, taken in a trial of the OX40 agonist ivuxolimab. The source of these receptors is an adult with an advanced solid tumor such as melanoma, head and neck, liver or kidney cancer.

This sequence joins TRBV5-6 and TRBJ2-7; D uncertain. With 1 base removed from V and 0 bases from J, the gap between germline ends came to 8 bases. The length of the CDR3 is 14 residues. Germline CDR1 and CDR2: SGHDT and YYEEEE. The CDR3 reads CASSLTGSSYEQYF. CDR3 DNA: TGTGCCAGCAGCTTGACCGGCAGCTCCTACGAGCAGTACTTC.

The chain uses TRBV18 and TRBJ1-4, with D hard to call. Trimming pared 2 bases from V and 3 bases from J, leaving 25 bases between. The germline CDR1 and CDR2 sequences are KGHSH and LQKENI. The CDR3 contains 20 residues. For the CDR3, the DNA is TGTGCCAGCTCACCAGGAAGTCTGGGAGGGCCGGGGAGCCCTAATGAAAAACTGTTTTTT. Protein sequence: CASSPGSLGGPGSPNEKLFF.

The V gene is TRBV5-1, the J gene TRBJ2-1; tentatively, D is TRBD2 (5 bases). The CDR3 contains 15 residues. The V gene's germline CDR1 is SGHRS and CDR2 YFSETQ. Trimming shortened V by 0 bases and J by 2 bases, and 9 bases separated the two germline ends. CDR3 nucleotides: TGCGCCAGCAGCTTGGGGGGAGAGACCTACAATGAGCAGTTCTTC. This translates into CASSLGGETYNEQFF.

This chain joins TRBV7-2 and TRBJ1-1; no clear D gene. In germline, CDR1 is SGHTA, CDR2 FQGNSA. V was clipped by 4 bases and J by 1 base, with 13 bases between them. The CDR3 length is 15 residues. CDR3 in amino acids: CASSYLGGANTEAFF. CDR3 coding DNA: TGTGCCAGCAGCTACCTCGGCGGTGCGAACACTGAAGCTTTCTTT.

The genes are TRBV5-1 and TRBJ1-1; D gene unclear. Germline V lookup: CDR1 SGHRS, CDR2 YFSETQ. The CDR3 length is 14 residues. The germline V and J ends were trimmed by 0 bases and 5 bases, with 11 bases remaining between them. CDR3 coding DNA: TGCGCCAGCAGCTTGGTTACCACCCGGACTGAAGCTTTCTTT. This gives the protein CASSLVTTRTEAFF.

The CDR3 nucleotides are TGTGCCAGCAGCTCCGGGGGGGCGGGTTACAATGAGCAGTTCTTC. Translation: CASSSGGAGYNEQFF. The chain combines TRBV28 with TRBJ2-1; 8 bases are a match to TRBD2. The CDR3 runs 15 residues. The ends lost 6 bases at V and 4 bases at J; junction bases unmatched: 8. Per the germline V gene, CDR1 is MDHEN and CDR2 is SYDVKM.

This chain joins TRBV7-2 and TRBJ2-7; the D gene is possibly TRBD1 (6 bases). Germline CDR1 and CDR2: SGHTA and FQGNSA. Trimming removed 3 bases from V and 1 base from J, with 16 bases in between. This CDR3 spans 16 amino acids. CDR3 loop: CASSFDPLRGSYEQYF. DNA for the CDR3: TGTGCCAGCAGCTTCGACCCCCTCAGGGGTTCCTACGAGCAGTACTTC.

This clone was seen a single time. This chain connects TRBV5-4 to TRBJ1-1, with a possible D match to TRBD1 (5 bases). Per the germline V gene, CDR1 is SGHNT and CDR2 is YYREEE (reference sequence). V was cut by 0 bases and J by 1 base, with 16 bases left in between. This CDR3 is 17 amino acids long. In DNA, the CDR3 is TGTGCCAGCAGCTTGGGACCGGTCGGGGCTTGGAACACTGAAGCTTTCTTT. Encoded protein: CASSLGPVGAWNTEAFF.

This clone was seen a few times. The gene calls are TRBV10-1 and TRBJ1-5, with 8 nucleotides matching TRBD1. The CDR3 has 18 residues. Germline V gene lookup returns CDR1 WNHNN and CDR2 SYGVQD (reference sequence). V dropped 3 bases and J dropped 0; count of bases not matched to a gene: 10. The CDR3 DNA reads as TGCGCCAGCAGTGATAGACAGGGGTGTTGGTATAGCAATCAGCCCCAGCATTTT. Translated: CASSDRQGCWYSNQPQHF.

The chain uses TRBV2 and TRBJ2-3; a possible D gene is TRBD2 (6 bases). Per germline, CDR1 SNHLY and CDR2 FYNNEI. Trimming took 7 bases from V and 4 from J, leaving 12 bases between them. This CDR3 spans 13 amino acids. CDR3 protein: CASTRDWSDTQYF. The CDR3 DNA reads TGTGCCAGCACGCGGGATTGGTCAGATACGCAGTATTTT.

The V and J genes are TRBV6-6 and TRBJ2-7; no clear D gene. The CDR3 is made up of 13 amino acids. The V gene lost 2 bases and the J gene lost 4 bases, with 9 bases spanning the gap. Per germline, CDR1 MNHNY and CDR2 SVGAGI (reference sequence). The CDR3 reads CASSYASMYEQYF. In DNA form, the CDR3 reads TGTGCCAGCAGTTACGCCTCGATGTACGAGCAGTACTTC.

This clone was observed a few times. The rearrangement uses TRBV2 and TRBJ1-2, with D maybe TRBD1 (5 bases). The V end lost 3 bases, the J end lost 8 bases, and 16 bases lay between the germline ends. The CDR3 is 14 amino acids. Germline lookup yields CDR1 SNHLY and CDR2 FYNNEI. The CDR3 nucleotides are TGTGCCAGCAGTGATGCGGGTGGGGGAGCAGGCTACACCTTC. Translating it yields CASSDAGGGAGYTF.

The rearrangement links TRBV28 to TRBJ2-7; 10 nucleotides match TRBD1. The CDR3 spans 14 residues. The V gene's germline CDR1 is MDHEN and CDR2 SYDVKM. The J segment lost 7 bases and the V segment lost 7 bases, leaving 10 bases of the junction unmatched. Here the CDR3 DNA reads TGTGCCAGCACCCCCCGGGACAGGGGTCGAGAGCAGTACTTC. This gives the protein CASTPRDRGREQYF.